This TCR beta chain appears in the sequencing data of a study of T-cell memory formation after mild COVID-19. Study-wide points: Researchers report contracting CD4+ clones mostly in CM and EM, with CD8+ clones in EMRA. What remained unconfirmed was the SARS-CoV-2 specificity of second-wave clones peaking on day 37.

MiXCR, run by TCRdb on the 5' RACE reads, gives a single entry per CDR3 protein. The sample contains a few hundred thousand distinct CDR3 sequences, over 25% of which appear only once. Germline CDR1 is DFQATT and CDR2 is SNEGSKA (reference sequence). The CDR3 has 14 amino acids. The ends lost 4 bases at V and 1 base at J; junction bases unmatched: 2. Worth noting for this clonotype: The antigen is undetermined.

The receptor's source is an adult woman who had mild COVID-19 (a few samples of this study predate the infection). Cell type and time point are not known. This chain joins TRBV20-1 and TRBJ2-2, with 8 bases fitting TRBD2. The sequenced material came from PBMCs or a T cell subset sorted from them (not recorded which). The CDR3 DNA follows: TGCAGTGCTATCCGGGGGGGGAACACCGGGGAGCTGTTTTTT. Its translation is CSAIRGGNTGELFF.